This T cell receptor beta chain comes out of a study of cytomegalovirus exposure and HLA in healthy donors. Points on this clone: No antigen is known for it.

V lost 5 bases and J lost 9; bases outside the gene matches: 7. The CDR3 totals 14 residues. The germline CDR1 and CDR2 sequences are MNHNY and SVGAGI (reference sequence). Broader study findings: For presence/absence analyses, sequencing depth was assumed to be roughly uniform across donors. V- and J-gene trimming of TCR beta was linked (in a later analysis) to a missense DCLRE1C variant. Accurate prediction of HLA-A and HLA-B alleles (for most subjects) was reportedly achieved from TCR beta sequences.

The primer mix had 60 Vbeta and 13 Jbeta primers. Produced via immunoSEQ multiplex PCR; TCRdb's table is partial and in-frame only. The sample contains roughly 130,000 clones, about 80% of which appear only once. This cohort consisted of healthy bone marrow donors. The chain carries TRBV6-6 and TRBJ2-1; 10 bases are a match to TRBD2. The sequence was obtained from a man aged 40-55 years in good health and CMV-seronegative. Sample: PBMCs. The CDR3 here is CASSLTSGAGEQFF. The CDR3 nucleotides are TGTGCCAGCAGTCTAACTAGCGGGGCTGGTGAGCAGTTCTTC.